The next 25 T cell receptor beta chains were all read from a single sample in a study of glioma-infiltrating T cells after dendritic cell vaccination. Time point given: after dendritic cell vaccination, including at tumor progression/relapse. The method was immunoSEQ multiplex PCR; TCRdb's version includes in-frame clones alone and lacks a portion of them. Among around 10,000 clones listed, 81% were seen once. The sample was blood, taken after dendritic cell vaccination. All receptors derive from a human donor with glioblastoma.

This clone showed up just a few times. This chain links TRBV10-2 with TRBJ2-7, with TRBD1 identical over 7 bases. This CDR3 has 16 residues. V shed 6 bases, J shed 0 bases, and the junction held 11 bases outside the gene matches. The V gene's germline CDR1 is WSHSY and CDR2 SAAADI. In nucleotides, the CDR3 is TGCGCCAGCAGCCAAGATTGGGACAGCGGCTCCTACGAGCAGTACTTC. Residues: CASSQDWDSGSYEQYF.

This clone was seen a handful of times. The J gene is TRBJ2-7, the V gene TRBV27; D remains ambiguous. The CDR3 sequence is 12 residues long. Germline-derived CDR1 and CDR2 are MNHEY and SMNVEV (reference sequence). The CDR3 region is CAVGTEVYEQYF. CDR3 DNA sequence: TGTGCAGTAGGTACTGAGGTCTACGAGCAGTACTTC.

This chain links TRBV19 with TRBJ1-6; 7 bases are a match to TRBD1. The CDR3 is made up of 14 amino acids. CDR1 is LNHDA and CDR2 is SQIVND in the germline V gene (reference sequence). Trimming cost V 3 bases and J 7 bases; bases outside gene matches: 3. Here the CDR3 reads CASSMGDSNSPLHF. DNA of the CDR3: TGTGCCAGTAGTATGGGGGACAGCAATTCACCCCTCCACTTT.

J is TRBJ1-2 and V is TRBV5-1; 7 bases map to TRBD1. Per the germline V gene, CDR1 is SGHRS and CDR2 is YFSETQ. CDR3 length: 14 residues. J gave up 3 bases and V 2 bases, and 4 bases lay outside the gene matches. The CDR3 loop is CASSFGTVDYGYTF. The CDR3 nucleotides read TGCGCCAGCAGCTTCGGGACAGTCGACTATGGCTACACCTTC. Full variable domain (missing parts from reference TRBV5-1 and TRBJ1-2): KAGVTQTPRYLIKTRGQQVTLSCSPISGHRSVSWYQQTPGQGLQFLFEYFSETQRNKGNFPGRFSGRQFSNSRSEMNVSTLELGDSALYLCASSFGTVDYGYTFGSGTRLTVV.

This clone has a handful of counts. The same CDR3 can be traced to other DNA sequences in this sample. V and J are TRBV5-4 and TRBJ2-1; 7 nucleotides agree with TRBD2. Germline V gene lookup returns CDR1 SGHNT and CDR2 YYREEE (reference sequence). The CDR3 loop spans 15 amino acids. Trimming at V came to 0 bases and at J to 0 bases, leaving 0 bases not matched to a gene. CDR3 DNA sequence: TGTGCCAGCAGCTTGGGGGGGGGCTCCTACAATGAGCAGTTCTTC. It is translated as CASSLGGGSYNEQFF.

The gene calls are TRBV4-2 and TRBJ2-3; 11 bases are a match to TRBD2. The germline V gene has CDR1 LGHNA and CDR2 YNFKEQ. Trimming at V came to 7 bases and at J to 3 bases, leaving 15 bases not matched to a gene. CDR3 length: 18 amino acids. The CDR3 reads CASTKEAPTSGSTDTQYF. CDR3 DNA: TGTGCCAGCACCAAAGAAGCCCCCACTAGCGGGAGTACAGATACGCAGTATTTT.

The chain has TRBV11-2 and TRBJ1-3; no clear D gene. Trimming stripped 5 bases from V and 0 bases from J, with 14 bases between. This CDR3 is built from 16 residues. Germline loops: CDR1 SGHAT, CDR2 FQNNGV. The CDR3 reads CASSRITGTSGNTIYF. The CDR3 bases are TGTGCCAGCAGCCGAATAACGGGTACCTCTGGAAACACCATATATTTT. The whole variable domain, filled in from reference TRBV11-2 and TRBJ1-3, reads EAGVAQSPRYKIIEKRQSVAFWCNPISGHATLYWYQQILGQGPKLLIQFQNNGVVDDSQLPKDRFSAERLKGVDSTLKIQPAKLEDSAVYLCASSRITGTSGNTIYFGEGSWLTVV.

This chain links TRBV27 with TRBJ1-2; tentative D call: TRBD1 (5 bases). Trimming left V 3 bases short and J 0 bases short, with 8 bases between. The CDR3 consists of 14 residues. CDR1 MNHEY and CDR2 SMNVEV come from the germline V gene (reference sequence). CDR3: CASSFRAANYGYTF. In nucleotides, the CDR3 is TGTGCCAGCAGTTTCAGGGCAGCTAACTATGGCTACACCTTC.

This chain connects TRBV2 to TRBJ1-1; D might be TRBD1 (5 bases). V lost 6 bases and J 3 bases, leaving 20 bases between the germline ends. CDR1 is SNHLY, CDR2 FYNNEI, per germline. The CDR3 is 16 residues long. The CDR3 region is CASRIRGSRDHTEAFF. The CDR3 DNA is TGTGCCAGCAGAATCCGGGGGTCACGCGATCACACTGAAGCTTTCTTT.

The chain combines TRBV25-1 with TRBJ1-2, with D maybe TRBD1 (6 bases). The germline gives CDR1 MGHDK, CDR2 SYGVNS. With 3 bases removed from V and 0 bases from J, the gap between germline ends came to 11 bases. There are 15 residues in the CDR3. For the CDR3, the DNA is TGTGCCAGCAGTGAGCAGGGGCGAGCTAACTATGGCTACACCTTC. Its translation: CASSEQGRANYGYTF.

The chain combines TRBV7-9 with TRBJ2-3, with 9 positions matching TRBD2. The V gene end was trimmed by 5 bases and the J gene end by 2 bases; junction bases not matched to a gene: 8. There are 16 residues in the CDR3. Per germline, CDR1 SEHNR and CDR2 FQNEAQ (reference sequence). The CDR3 DNA sequence: TGTGCCAGCAGCCCGCGACTAGCGGTTCCCACAGATACGCAGTATTTT. Amino acid sequence: CASSPRLAVPTDTQYF.

The chain couples TRBV28 to TRBJ2-7, with 7 bases aligning to TRBD1. The CDR3 has 14 residues. Germline loops: CDR1 MDHEN, CDR2 SYDVKM. V shed 5 bases and J 6 bases; nucleotides not matched to a gene: 10. CDR3 region: CASSQTTGFGEQYF. The CDR3 nucleotides read TGTGCCAGCAGTCAGACGACAGGGTTTGGCGAGCAGTACTTC.

The gene calls are TRBV7-2 and TRBJ2-7; D is uncertain. The germline V gene has CDR1 SGHTA and CDR2 FQGNSA. The CDR3 runs to 15 residues. V was shortened by 2 bases and J by 2 bases, with 13 bases between the two germline ends. This chain's CDR3 is CASSLSATLTYEQYF. DNA of the CDR3: TGTGCCAGCAGCTTATCCGCTACACTAACCTACGAGCAGTACTTC.

V and J are TRBV18 and TRBJ2-2, with 7 bases matching TRBD2. The V segment lost 2 bases and the J segment 3 bases; nucleotides outside the gene matches: 3. CDR3 length: 15 amino acids. Germline CDR1 and CDR2: KGHSH and LQKENI. This CDR3 is CASSPTGGHTGELFF. DNA of the CDR3: TGTGCCAGCTCACCAACGGGAGGCCACACCGGGGAGCTGTTTTTT.

The chain couples TRBV19 to TRBJ1-3, with no clear D. CDR1 is LNHDA, CDR2 SQIVND, per germline (reference sequence). CDR3 length: 14 amino acids. The germline V and J ends were trimmed by 9 bases and 2 bases, with 14 bases remaining between them. The CDR3 loop is CASWRAPPGNTIYF. As DNA, the CDR3 is TGTGCCAGCTGGAGGGCCCCACCTGGAAACACCATATATTTT.

This chain connects TRBV7-2 to TRBJ2-7; weak D call: TRBD2 (6 bases). Germline CDR1 is SGHTA and CDR2 is FQGNSA. This CDR3 region has 15 residues. V was cut by 4 bases and J by 0 bases, with 13 bases left in between. The CDR3 coding sequence is TGTGCCAGCAGCTCGCGGGACGGAGTCTCCTACGAGCAGTACTTC. Its translation: CASSSRDGVSYEQYF. The whole variable domain, remainder taken from reference TRBV7-2 and TRBJ2-7, is GAGVSQSPSNKVTEKGKDVELRCDPISGHTALYWYRQSLGQGLEFLIYFQGNSAPDKSGLPSDRFSAERTGGSVSTLTIQRTQQEDSAVYLCASSSRDGVSYEQYFGPGTRLTVT.

The V gene is TRBV30, the J gene TRBJ1-2; possibly TRBD1 for D (5 bases). Trimming removed 1 base at V and 4 bases at J, with 10 bases between. The CDR3 extends over 13 amino acids. From germline, CDR1 is GTSNPN and CDR2 SVGIG (reference sequence). The DNA for the CDR3 is TGTGCCTGGAGTGGCGGGACTGGCTATGGCTACACCTTC. Protein product: CAWSGGTGYGYTF.

This sequence joins TRBV4-1 and TRBJ2-7; 11 bases match TRBD1. The CDR3 covers 17 residues. Germline assignment: CDR1 MGHRA and CDR2 YSYEKL. V dropped 4 bases and J dropped 6; count of bases not matched to a gene: 14. CDR3: CASSRERPGQGGFEQYF. CDR3 sequence (DNA): TGCGCCAGCAGCCGGGAACGGCCGGGACAGGGGGGCTTCGAGCAGTACTTC.

The chain has TRBV7-2 and TRBJ2-1; 7 bases fit TRBD2. V lost 3 bases, J lost 0 bases, and 8 bases stayed unmatched. This CDR3 comprises 17 residues. Germline V gene data show CDR1 as SGHTA and CDR2 as FQGNSA. CDR3: CASSFSASGHSYNEQFF. The DNA for the CDR3 is TGTGCCAGCAGCTTTTCGGCTAGCGGACACTCCTACAATGAGCAGTTCTTC.

V gene TRBV7-6 combines with J gene TRBJ2-5; D is perhaps TRBD1 (6 bases). CDR1 and CDR2 (germline): SGHVS, FNYEAQ. The CDR3 spans 15 residues. V lost 0 bases to trimming and J lost 5 bases, with 13 bases between them. The CDR3: CASSLAPGQGETQYF. For the CDR3, the DNA is TGTGCCAGCAGCTTAGCTCCCGGGCAGGGGGAGACCCAGTACTTC.

The CDR3 DNA is TGTGCCAGCAGCTTGCGACTAGCGGACACAGATACGCAGTATTTT. This gives the protein CASSLRLADTDTQYF. The V gene is TRBV5-4, the J gene TRBJ2-3, with TRBD2 matching 9 bases. This CDR3 is 15 amino acids long. V was pared by 1 base and J by 2 bases, with 2 bases of the junction left unmatched. CDR1 is SGHNT, CDR2 YYREEE, per germline (reference sequence). Combining the CDR3 with reference TRBV5-4 and TRBJ2-3 gives the whole variable domain ETGVTQSPTHLIKTRGQQVTLRCSSQSGHNTVSWYQQALGQGPQFIFQYYREEENGRGNFPPRFSGLQFPNYSSELNVNALELDDSALYLCASSLRLADTDTQYFGPGTRLTVL.

V usage is TRBV10-3 and J usage is TRBJ1-6; no clear D. CDR1 and CDR2 (germline): ENHRY, SYGVKD. The CDR3 consists of 14 residues. Between the trimmed V and J ends, which lost 3 bases and 8 bases, there was a span of 11 bases. In DNA, the CDR3 is TGTGCCATCAGTGACCGGGAGCTCGATTCACCCCTCCACTTT. Translating it yields CAISDRELDSPLHF.

The chain joins TRBV7-9 to TRBJ2-5, with 13 bases lining up with TRBD2. The J call is uncertain, as TRBJ2-7 better fits the DNA end. In germline, CDR1 is SEHNR, CDR2 FQNEAQ (reference sequence). The length of the CDR3 is 19 residues. CDR3 DNA sequence: TGTGCCAGCAGTCATGGGACTAGCGGGACCCTCACCGACACCTACGAGCAGTACTTC. Its protein product is CASSHGTSGTLTDTYEQYF.

The table lists this clone with a count of one. This chain uses TRBV9 with TRBJ2-1; 7 positions match TRBD2. Germline CDR1 and CDR2: SGDLS and YYNGEE. The CDR3 is made up of 14 amino acids. The V gene end was trimmed by 3 bases and the J gene end by 10 bases; junction bases not matched to a gene: 10. In nucleotides, the CDR3 is TGTGCCAGCAGCGAGCCGGGTTTGGGGGGGGAGCAGTTCTTC. Translation: CASSEPGLGGEQFF.

The chain is built from TRBV7-6 and TRBJ1-5; tentative D call: TRBD1 (6 bases). The CDR3 is made up of 15 amino acids. The V gene lost 5 bases and the J gene lost 0 bases, with 11 bases spanning the gap. The germline gives CDR1 SGHVS, CDR2 FNYEAQ. The CDR3 bases are TGTGCCAGCAGCCCCTACAGGGATAGCAATCAGCCCCAGCATTTT. This codes for CASSPYRDSNQPQHF.